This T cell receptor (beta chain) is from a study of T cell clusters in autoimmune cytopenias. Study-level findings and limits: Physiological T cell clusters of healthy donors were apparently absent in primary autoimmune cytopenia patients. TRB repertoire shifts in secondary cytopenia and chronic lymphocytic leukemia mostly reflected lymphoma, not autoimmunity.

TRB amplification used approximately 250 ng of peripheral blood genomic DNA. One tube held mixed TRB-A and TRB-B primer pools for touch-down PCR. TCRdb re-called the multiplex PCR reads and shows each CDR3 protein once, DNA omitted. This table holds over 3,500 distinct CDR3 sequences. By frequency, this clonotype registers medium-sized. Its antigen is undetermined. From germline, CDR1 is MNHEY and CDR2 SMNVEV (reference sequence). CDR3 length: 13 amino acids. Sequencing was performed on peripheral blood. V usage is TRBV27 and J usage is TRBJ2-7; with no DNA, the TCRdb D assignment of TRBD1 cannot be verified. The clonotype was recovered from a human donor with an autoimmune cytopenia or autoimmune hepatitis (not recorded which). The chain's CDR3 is CATWGTGFGEQYF.